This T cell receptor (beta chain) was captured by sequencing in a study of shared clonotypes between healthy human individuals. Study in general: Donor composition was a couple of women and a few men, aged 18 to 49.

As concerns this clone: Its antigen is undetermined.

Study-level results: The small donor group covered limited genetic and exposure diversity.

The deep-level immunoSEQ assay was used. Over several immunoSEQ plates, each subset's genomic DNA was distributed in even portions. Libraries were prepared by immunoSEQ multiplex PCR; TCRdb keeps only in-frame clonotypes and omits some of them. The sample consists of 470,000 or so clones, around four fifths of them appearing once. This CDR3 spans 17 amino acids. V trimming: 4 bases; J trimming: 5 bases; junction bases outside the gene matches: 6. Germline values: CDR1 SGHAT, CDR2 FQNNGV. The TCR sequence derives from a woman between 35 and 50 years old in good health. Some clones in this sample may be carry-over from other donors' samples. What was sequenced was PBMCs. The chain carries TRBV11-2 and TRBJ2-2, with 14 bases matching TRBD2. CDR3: CASSSGLAGVGTGELFF. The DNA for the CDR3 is TGTGCCAGCAGCTCGGGACTAGCGGGAGTAGGGACCGGGGAGCTGTTTTTT. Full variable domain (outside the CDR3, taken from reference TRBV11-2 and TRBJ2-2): EAGVAQSPRYKIIEKRQSVAFWCNPISGHATLYWYQQILGQGPKLLIQFQNNGVVDDSQLPKDRFSAERLKGVDSTLKIQPAKLEDSAVYLCASSSGLAGVGTGELFFGEGSRLTVL.